This T cell receptor beta chain was sequenced during a study of OX40 agonist ivuxolimab in advanced cancers. Looking at the study overall: As their treatment, patients were administered ivuxolimab, an agonistic anti-OX40 (CD134) antibody. Under the entry rules, prior anti-PD-1, anti-PD-L1 or anti-CTLA-4 therapy was allowed, and roughly 41% had some.

Using immunoSEQ multiplex PCR, the repertoire was profiled, and TCRdb retains in-frame clones only, with some absent. The sample holds tens of thousands of clones, 89% seen once. Study-wide results and limits: Both blood CD4+ and CD8+ T cells showed clonal growth by week 6 at 0.1 to 3.0 mg/kg.

Sampled blood was obtained at baseline, cycle 4 day 1, and cycle 7 day 1. Details on this clone: The antigen remains unidentified.

This CDR3 comprises 16 residues. V was pared by 0 bases and J by 3 bases, with 14 bases between. The germline V gene has CDR1 KGHSH and CDR2 LQKENI. The receptor was derived from an adult with an advanced solid tumor such as melanoma, head and neck, liver or kidney cancer. This chain uses TRBV18 with TRBJ2-5; weak D call: TRBD1 (5 bases). Sequencing was performed on CD4+ or CD8+ T cells sorted from blood, taken in a trial of the OX40 agonist ivuxolimab. The CDR3 DNA reads as TGTGCCAGCTCACCACCTTGGTCAGGGAAGGAAGAGACCCAGTACTTC. Encoded protein: CASSPPWSGKEETQYF.